The next 13 T cell receptor beta chains were all read from a single sample in a study of blood T cell repertoires in COVID-19. Using immunoSEQ multiplex PCR, the repertoire was profiled, and TCRdb retains in-frame clones only, with some absent. The sample contains over 120,000 clones, around 86% of which appear only once. Sequences were obtained from PBMCs or T cells enriched from blood (not recorded which). The receptor set was obtained from a man aged 45 to 65 who had recovered from COVID-19.

This chain joins TRBV28 and TRBJ1-1; 7 bases are a match to TRBD1. The CDR3 has 15 amino acids. The germline gives CDR1 MDHEN, CDR2 SYDVKM. V lost 8 bases to trimming and J lost 0 bases; unmatched junction nucleotides: 9. DNA for the CDR3: TGTGCCAGCTTCCAGGGGGGAACAATGAACACTGAAGCTTTCTTT. Translated, it gives CASFQGGTMNTEAFF.

The chain recombines TRBV6-9 with TRBJ2-7; D might be TRBD1 (5 bases). V was clipped by 3 bases and J by 2 bases, with 17 bases between them. Germline-derived CDR1 and CDR2 are MNHGY and SVAAGI. This CDR3 is 16 amino acids long. CDR3: CASSYNVAGLTYEQYV. The CDR3 DNA follows: TGTGCCAGCAGTTACAATGTGGCAGGGTTGACCTACGAGCAGTACGTC.

The CDR3 nucleotides are TGCGCCAGCAGCTTGGTGTTTCCGGGACAGTTGAACACTGAAGCTTTCTTT. Its translation is CASSLVFPGQLNTEAFF. The rearrangement links TRBV5-1 to TRBJ1-1, with 7 bases matching TRBD1. This CDR3 has 17 residues. Unmatched junction bases numbered 8, after V lost 0 bases and J lost 0 bases. The germline V gene has CDR1 SGHRS and CDR2 YFSETQ.

The rearrangement links TRBV9 to TRBJ1-2, with D tentatively TRBD1 (6 bases). The CDR3 has 15 residues. V shed 4 bases and J shed 0 bases, with 13 bases lying between them. From germline, CDR1 is SGDLS and CDR2 YYNGEE. The CDR3 loop is CASSPRTVTNYGYTF. CDR3 bases: TGTGCCAGCAGCCCAAGGACAGTGACTAACTATGGCTACACCTTC.

V gene TRBV24-1 combines with J gene TRBJ2-3, with 7 bases identical to TRBD2. The CDR3 runs 16 residues. Trimming cost V 5 bases and J 0 bases; bases outside gene matches: 7. The germline CDR1 and CDR2 sequences are KGHDR and SFDVKD. The CDR3 sequence: CATSASRGVSTDTQYF. Written as DNA, the CDR3 is TGTGCCACCAGTGCTTCACGGGGGGTTAGCACAGATACGCAGTATTTT.

The chain has TRBV7-2 and TRBJ1-1, with D hard to call. The CDR3 consists of 13 residues. Trimming stripped 4 bases from V and 1 base from J, with 7 bases between. The germline CDR1 and CDR2 sequences are SGHTA and FQGNSA. The CDR3 DNA follows: TGTGCCAGCAGCTCGTTCCGGAACACTGAAGCTTTCTTT. It specifies CASSSFRNTEAFF.

This chain joins TRBV6-5 and TRBJ1-1; the D gene is possibly TRBD1 (5 bases). CDR1 and CDR2 (germline): MNHEY, SVGAGI. The CDR3 has 15 amino acids. Trimming stripped 0 bases from V and 1 base from J, with 9 bases between. Here the CDR3 reads CASSYSGRKNTEAFF. The CDR3 DNA is TGTGCCAGCAGTTACTCGGGGCGGAAGAACACTGAAGCTTTCTTT.

CDR3 protein: CASASPNTGELFF. The CDR3 nucleotides are TGTGCCAGCGCTAGCCCGAACACCGGGGAGCTGTTTTTT. V is TRBV12-3 or TRBV12-4 and J is TRBJ2-2, with D tentatively TRBD2 (5 bases). This CDR3 has 13 amino acids. Trimming removed 8 bases from V and 0 bases from J, with 7 bases in between.

The V and J genes are TRBV11-2 and TRBJ1-5; tentatively, D is TRBD1 (6 bases). This CDR3 is 15 amino acids long. Looked up from germline, CDR1 is SGHAT and CDR2 is FQNNGV. With 5 bases removed from V and 0 bases from J, the gap between germline ends came to 11 bases. CDR3 loop: CASSKGGSSNQPQHF. CDR3 nucleotide sequence: TGTGCCAGCAGCAAAGGGGGTTCTAGCAATCAGCCCCAGCATTTT.

The chain links TRBV11-2 to TRBJ2-4; 8 bases line up with TRBD1. Losses at the gene ends were 4 bases for V and 0 bases for J; bases not matched to a gene: 8. Germline CDR1 SGHAT, CDR2 FQNNGV. CDR3 size: 17 residues. CDR3: CASSSVRDRLAKNIQYF. The DNA for the CDR3 is TGTGCCAGCAGCTCTGTTCGGGACAGGTTAGCCAAAAACATTCAGTACTTC.

The V gene is TRBV5-6, the J gene TRBJ1-5; the D gene is possibly TRBD1 (5 bases). This CDR3 region has 14 residues. The V gene lost 0 bases and the J gene lost 1 base, with 5 bases spanning the gap. Germline V gene sequence: CDR1 SGHDT, CDR2 YYEEEE. This chain's CDR3 is CASSLGQSNQPQHF. The CDR3 bases are TGTGCCAGCAGCTTGGGACAGAGCAATCAGCCCCAGCATTTT.

The chain carries TRBV19 and TRBJ1-4; 7 positions match TRBD1. CDR1 is LNHDA and CDR2 is SQIVND in the germline V gene (reference sequence). The CDR3 is 20 amino acids. J was trimmed by 0 bases and V by 6 bases; bases with no gene match: 19. This CDR3 reads CASRIVPKTGIRATNEKLFF. The CDR3 DNA follows: TGTGCCAGTAGAATCGTACCTAAGACAGGGATCAGGGCAACTAATGAAAAACTGTTTTTT.

The chain carries TRBV7-8 and TRBJ1-2, with TRBD1 identical over 9 bases. Trimming cost V 5 bases and J 8 bases; bases outside gene matches: 9. The length of the CDR3 is 14 residues. CDR1 SGHVS and CDR2 FQNEAQ come from the germline V gene. The CDR3 reads CASSRRDREGGYTF. The DNA for the CDR3 is TGTGCCAGCAGCCGCCGGGACAGGGAAGGCGGCTACACCTTC. The whole variable domain, remainder taken from reference TRBV7-8 and TRBJ1-2, is GAGVSQSPRYKVAKRGQDVALRCDPISGHVSLFWYQQALGQGPEFLTYFQNEAQLDKSGLPSDRFFAERPEGSVSTLKIQRTQQEDSAVYLCASSRRDREGGYTFGSGTRLTVV.